Below are 22 T cell receptor beta chains sequenced from a single sample in a study of blood T cell repertoires in COVID-19. The protocol was immunoSEQ multiplex PCR, while the TCRdb copy is restricted to in-frame clones and leaves out a portion. The table shows about 360,000 clones, with around 86% occurring only once. The sample was peripheral blood. These receptors came from a human donor in a cohort sampled during active COVID-19.

The gene calls are TRBV30 and TRBJ1-1; possibly TRBD1 for D (5 bases). The CDR3 spans 12 residues. Trimming shortened V by 5 bases and J by 6 bases, and 13 bases separated the two germline ends. Germline CDR1 GTSNPN, CDR2 SVGIG (reference sequence). CDR3: CAWSGGAAEAFF. CDR3 sequence (DNA): TGTGCCTGGTCCGGGGGAGCGGCTGAAGCTTTCTTT.

The rearrangement links TRBV28 to TRBJ2-3; 7 bases agree with TRBD1. The CDR3 spans 14 residues. With V trimmed by 8 bases and J by 2 bases, 7 bases remained unmatched. Germline CDR1 is MDHEN and CDR2 is SYDVKM. The CDR3 protein is CASSGTATTDTQYF. The DNA for the CDR3 is TGTGCCAGCTCCGGGACAGCTACCACAGATACGCAGTATTTT.

This chain connects TRBV23-1 to TRBJ2-1; a possible D gene is TRBD2 (8 bases). TRBV23-1 is an open reading frame whose function is uncertain. Trimming left V 7 bases short and J 3 bases short, with 31 bases between. This CDR3 has 20 amino acids. CDR3: CASMDALQGKTSGNYNEQFF. CDR3 in DNA: TGCGCCAGCATGGATGCCTTACAGGGGAAAACTAGCGGAAACTACAATGAGCAGTTCTTC.

This chain uses TRBV6-1 with TRBJ1-1; no definite D call. The V end was cut by 3 bases, the J end by 5 bases, with 13 bases between. Germline-derived CDR1 and CDR2 are MNHNS and SASEGT. The CDR3 has 14 amino acids. Here the CDR3 DNA reads TGTGCCAGCAGTGAGCTAGGAGGAGGTACTGAAGCTTTCTTT. Protein product: CASSELGGGTEAFF.

Comments on this clone: Since a much larger clone is just one base distant, this may be a read error. The CDR3 DNA sequence: TGTGCCAGCAGACGAGGGGGGAACACTGAAGCTTTCTTT. It encodes CASRRGGNTEAFF. The chain uses TRBV25-1 and TRBJ1-1; TRBD1 might be the D (6 bases). Germline CDR1 is MGHDK and CDR2 is SYGVNS. The ends were cut back, 6 bases at V and 1 base at J, with 9 bases in the middle. This CDR3 has 13 residues. The entire variable domain, with the rest obtained from reference TRBV25-1 and TRBJ1-1, is as follows: EADIYQTPRYLVIGTGKKITLECSQTMGHDKMYWYQQDPGMELHLIHYSYGVNSTEKGDLSSESTVSRIRTEHFPLTLESARPSHTSQYLCASRRGGNTEAFFGQGTRLTVV.

This clone appeared a single time. This chain uses TRBV20-1 with TRBJ2-1; 12 bases fit TRBD2. The CDR3 has 14 residues. Unmatched junction bases numbered 2, after V lost 3 bases and J lost 5 bases. Per germline, CDR1 DFQATT and CDR2 SNEGSKA (reference sequence). CDR3 in DNA: TGCAGTGCTAGTGGGACTAGCGGGCACAATGAGCAGTTCTTC. It is translated as CSASGTSGHNEQFF.

The chain employs TRBV6-1 and TRBJ2-7; D is unresolved. Germline V gives CDR1 MNHNS, CDR2 SASEGT. Deletions cut 3 bases from V and 4 bases from J, with 13 bases between. The CDR3 sequence is 14 residues long. In DNA form, the CDR3 reads TGTGCCAGCAGTGATACTCGCAAGAGGTACGAGCAGTACTTC. It encodes CASSDTRKRYEQYF.

The J gene is TRBJ1-1, the V gene TRBV5-1, with TRBD1 matching 9 bases. The CDR3 has 15 residues. Germline lookup yields CDR1 SGHRS and CDR2 YFSETQ. V was clipped by 0 bases and J by 1 base; unmatched bases: 1. CDR3 sequence: CASSLGDRENTEAFF. As DNA, the CDR3 is TGCGCCAGCAGCTTGGGGGACAGGGAGAACACTGAAGCTTTCTTT.

This sequence joins TRBV28 and TRBJ2-7; 9 bases match TRBD2. Trimming cost V 6 bases and J 6 bases; bases outside gene matches: 9. CDR1 is MDHEN, CDR2 SYDVKM, per germline. The CDR3 totals 14 residues. In DNA, the CDR3 is TGTGCCAGCAGACTAGCGGGTGAAGGGGGCGAGCAGTACTTC. Amino acid sequence: CASRLAGEGGEQYF. Looking up the rest from reference TRBV28 and TRBJ2-7 gives the full variable domain: DVKVTQSSRYLVKRTGEKVFLECVQDMDHENMFWYRQDPGLGLRLIYFSYDVKMKEKGDIPEGYSVSREKKERFSLILESASTNQTSMYLCASRLAGEGGEQYFGPGTRLTVT.

The chain carries TRBV3-1 (or the pseudogene TRBV3-2) and TRBJ1-2, with D hard to call. Trimming stripped 3 bases from V and 5 bases from J, with 13 bases between. Germline CDR1 reads LGHDT; CDR2 reads YNNKEL (reference sequence). This CDR3 is 14 amino acids long. CDR3 protein: CASSQMGGPYGYTF. The CDR3, as DNA: TGTGCCAGCAGCCAGATGGGCGGGCCGTATGGCTACACCTTC.

The chain recombines TRBV5-6 with TRBJ1-1; D call uncertain. This CDR3 has 13 residues. Trimming shortened V by 4 bases and J by 11 bases, and 18 bases separated the two germline ends. Germline values: CDR1 SGHDT, CDR2 YYEEEE. This CDR3 is CASSPFAVAYAFF. CDR3 bases: TGTGCCAGCAGCCCGTTTGCGGTGGCCTACGCTTTCTTT. Looking up the rest from reference TRBV5-6 and TRBJ1-1 gives the full variable domain: DAGVTQSPTHLIKTRGQQVTLRCSPKSGHDTVSWYQQALGQGPQFIFQYYEEEERQRGNFPDRFSGHQFPNYSSELNVNALLLGDSALYLCASSPFAVAYAFFGQGTRLTVV.

This clone was found once. The V call is TRBV28, the J call TRBJ1-3; D ambiguous. Germline values: CDR1 MDHEN, CDR2 SYDVKM. The CDR3 runs to 15 residues. The V and J ends lost 1 base and 1 base respectively, with 8 bases between them. The CDR3 is CASSLSLVSGNTIYF. In DNA, the CDR3 is TGTGCCAGCAGTTTATCTTTAGTTTCTGGAAACACCATATATTTT.

The table lists this clone with a count of one. V is TRBV6-2 or TRBV6-3 and J is TRBJ2-2; D is undetermined. The V gene lost 6 bases and the J gene lost 5 bases, with 13 bases spanning the gap. Germline CDR1 reads MNHEY; CDR2 reads SVGEGT. This CDR3 is 14 amino acids long. The CDR3 here is CASSPIRVTGELFF. The CDR3 bases are TGTGCCAGCAGCCCAATACGGGTGACCGGGGAGCTGTTTTTT.

Only one count was recorded for this clone. The V gene is TRBV15, the J gene TRBJ1-2; tentative D call: TRBD1 (5 bases). The germline V gene encodes CDR1 LNHNV and CDR2 YYDKDF (reference sequence). There are 14 residues in the CDR3. Between the trimmed V and J ends, which lost 1 base and 5 bases, there was a span of 11 bases. CDR3 sequence (DNA): TGTGCCACCAGCAGAGGCGGGGGGGAGTATGGCTACACCTTC. Encoded protein: CATSRGGGEYGYTF.

The rearrangement links TRBV6-1 to TRBJ1-1; D remains unclear. V lost 1 base, J lost 3 bases, and 6 bases lay in between. The CDR3 is 13 residues long. CDR1 and CDR2 from the germline V gene are MNHNS and SASEGT. In nucleotides, the CDR3 is TGTGCCAGCAGTGAAGGTCCCTACACTGAAGCTTTCTTT. This translates into CASSEGPYTEAFF.

The chain recombines TRBV2 with TRBJ2-2; D is possibly TRBD1 (6 bases). The V end was cut by 6 bases, the J end by 5 bases, with 10 bases between. The CDR3 contains 13 residues. CDR1 is SNHLY, CDR2 FYNNEI, per germline. The CDR3 DNA reads TGTGCCAGCAGCGCCACAGGGACCGGGGAGCTGTTTTTT. It specifies CASSATGTGELFF.

In its sample, this clone was seen once. This same CDR3 is encoded by further DNA sequences in the sample. The chain links TRBV9 to TRBJ2-2, with 11 bases identical to TRBD1. V lost 0 bases and J lost 4; bases outside the gene matches: 2. Germline V gene lookup returns CDR1 SGDLS and CDR2 YYNGEE. The CDR3 runs to 16 residues. The CDR3 nucleotides read TGTGCCAGCAGCGTAGGCGGGACAGGGGGCACCGGGGAGCTGTTTTTT. It is translated as CASSVGGTGGTGELFF. The variable domain in full, completed from reference TRBV9 and TRBJ2-2, reads DSGVTQTPKHLITATGQRVTLRCSPRSGDLSVYWYQQSLDQGLQFLIQYYNGEERAKGNILERFSAQQFPDLHSELNLSSLELGDSALYFCASSVGGTGGTGELFFGEGSRLTVL.

The chain uses TRBV3-1 (or the pseudogene TRBV3-2) and TRBJ1-2; D possibly corresponds to TRBD1 (6 bases). The V gene lost 5 bases and the J gene lost 4 bases, with 14 bases spanning the gap. CDR3 length: 14 residues. Looked up from germline, CDR1 is LGHDT and CDR2 is YNNKEL (reference sequence). The CDR3 coding sequence is TGTGCCAGCAGCGGACAGACGTTGGGCTATGGCTACACCTTC. Amino acids: CASSGQTLGYGYTF.

J is TRBJ2-7 and V is TRBV6-5, with TRBD1 identical over 8 bases. Looked up from germline, CDR1 is MNHEY and CDR2 is SVGAGI. There are 14 residues in the CDR3. After removal of 6 bases from V and 4 bases from J, the junction contained 8 bases not matched to a gene. In DNA, the CDR3 is TGTGCCAGCAGCCCAGGGGGCGCGTTTTACGAGCAGTACTTC. Its protein is CASSPGGAFYEQYF.

The genes are TRBV12-5 and TRBJ2-7, with a tentative D call TRBD2 (5 bases). CDR1 and CDR2 (germline): LGHNT, FRNRAP. V was cut by 7 bases and J by 2 bases, with 15 bases left in between. There are 14 residues in the CDR3. The CDR3 DNA follows: TGTGCTAGTGCCCCGGGGTTAGGTCCCTACGAGCAGTACTTC. It encodes CASAPGLGPYEQYF.

This clone occurred a few times. The chain joins TRBV5-1 to TRBJ1-3; D not resolved. There are 16 residues in the CDR3. With 1 base removed from V and 1 base from J, the gap between germline ends came to 12 bases. CDR1 and CDR2 (germline): SGHRS, YFSETQ. The DNA of the CDR3 is TGCGCCAGCAGCTTGAGCTTCGGAGTTTCTGGAAACACCATATATTTT. The encoded protein is CASSLSFGVSGNTIYF.

The J gene is TRBJ2-7, the V gene TRBV5-1, with a tentative D call TRBD1 (6 bases). In germline, CDR1 is SGHRS, CDR2 YFSETQ. V dropped 6 bases and J dropped 1 base, with 14 bases sitting between them. This CDR3 region has 14 residues. This chain's CDR3 is CASNPQGPSYEQYF. CDR3 DNA: TGCGCCAGCAACCCACAGGGACCTTCCTACGAGCAGTACTTC.